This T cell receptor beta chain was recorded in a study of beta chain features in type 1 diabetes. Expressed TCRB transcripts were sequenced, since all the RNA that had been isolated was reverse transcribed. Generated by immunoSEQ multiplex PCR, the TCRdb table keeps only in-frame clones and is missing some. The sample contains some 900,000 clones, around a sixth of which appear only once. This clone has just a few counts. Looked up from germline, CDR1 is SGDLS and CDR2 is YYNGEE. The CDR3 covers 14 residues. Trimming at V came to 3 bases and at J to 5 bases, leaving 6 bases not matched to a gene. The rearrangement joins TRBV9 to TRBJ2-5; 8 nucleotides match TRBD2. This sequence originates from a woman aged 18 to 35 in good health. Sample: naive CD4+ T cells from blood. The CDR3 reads CASSASGLVETQYF. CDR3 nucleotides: TGTGCCAGCAGCGCTAGCGGGCTCGTGGAGACCCAGTACTTC.